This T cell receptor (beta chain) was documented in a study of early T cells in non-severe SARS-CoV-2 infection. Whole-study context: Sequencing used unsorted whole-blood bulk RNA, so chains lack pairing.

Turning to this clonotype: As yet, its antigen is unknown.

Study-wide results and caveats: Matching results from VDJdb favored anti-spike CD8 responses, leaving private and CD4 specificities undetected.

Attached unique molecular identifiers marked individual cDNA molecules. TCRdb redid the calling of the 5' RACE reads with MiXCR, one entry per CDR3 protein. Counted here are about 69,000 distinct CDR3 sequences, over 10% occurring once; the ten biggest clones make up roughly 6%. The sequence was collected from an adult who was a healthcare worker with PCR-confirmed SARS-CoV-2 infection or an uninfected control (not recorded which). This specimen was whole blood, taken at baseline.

The CDR3 DNA sequence: TGCGCCAGCAATTTGGCCCTACCAGATACGCAGTATTTT. Translation: CASNLALPDTQYF. V usage is TRBV5-1 and J usage is TRBJ2-3; D gene uncertain. This CDR3 spans 13 amino acids. The germline V gene encodes CDR1 SGHRS and CDR2 YFSETQ. V was trimmed by 6 bases and J by 4 bases, leaving 12 bases between them.